Each of the 13 T cell receptor beta chains below was sequenced from the same sample in a study of beta chain features in type 1 diabetes. Study-wide results and limits: Shortening that was moderate but significant affected the TCRB CDR3s of Type 1 diabetes patients in all four CD4+ subsets.

The whole isolated RNA underwent reverse transcription, so sequencing captured expressed TCRB transcripts. Sequenced by immunoSEQ multiplex PCR; TCRdb stores in-frame clones only, minus some. The data hold 300,000 or so clones, with around 9.7% observed a single time. No antigen is known for these receptors. The sequencing sample was made of central memory CD4+ T cells from blood. The source is a man younger than 40 with type 1 diabetes.

This clone was seen a handful of times. The CDR3 sequence: CASSRGGAETQYF. The CDR3 DNA reads TGTGCCAGCAGTCGCGGGGGGGCGGAGACCCAGTACTTC. The V call is TRBV6-6, the J call TRBJ2-5; the match to TRBD2 covers 9 bases. Trimming at V came to 5 bases and at J to 5 bases, leaving 3 bases not matched to a gene. This CDR3 comprises 13 residues. Germline V gene data show CDR1 as MNHNY and CDR2 as SVGAGI (reference sequence).

This chain joins TRBV19 and TRBJ2-7; D is unclear. The CDR3 runs to 12 residues. Germline lookup yields CDR1 LNHDA and CDR2 SQIVND (reference sequence). V lost 6 bases and J 1 base, leaving 7 bases between the germline ends. In nucleotides, the CDR3 is TGTGCCAGTAGCGGGCTTTCCTACGAGCAGTACTTC. This codes for CASSGLSYEQYF.

There are a few counts of this clone. J is TRBJ2-3 and V is TRBV6-5; TRBD2 agrees at 7 bases. J was trimmed by 2 bases and V by 10 bases; bases with no gene match: 3. CDR1 and CDR2 from the germline V gene are MNHEY and SVGAGI. CDR3 size: 12 residues. The chain's CDR3 is CATAGDTDTQYF. The CDR3 DNA is TGTGCCACCGCGGGGGACACAGATACGCAGTATTTT.

This clone has a handful of counts. The V and J genes are TRBV9 and TRBJ2-3; no definite D call. The V gene lost 0 bases and the J gene lost 1 base, with 12 bases spanning the gap. Per the germline V gene, CDR1 is SGDLS and CDR2 is YYNGEE. The CDR3 contains 16 residues. The CDR3 coding sequence is TGTGCCAGCAGCGTAGATGGTAGCTTCGGCACAGATACGCAGTATTTT. Amino acids: CASSVDGSFGTDTQYF. The complete variable domain, with remaining parts taken from reference TRBV9 and TRBJ2-3, reads DSGVTQTPKHLITATGQRVTLRCSPRSGDLSVYWYQQSLDQGLQFLIQYYNGEERAKGNILERFSAQQFPDLHSELNLSSLELGDSALYFCASSVDGSFGTDTQYFGPGTRLTVL.

This chain uses TRBV12-5 with TRBJ1-1; 7 bases map to TRBD1. The junction had 11 bases not matched to a gene; V was cut back by 2 bases and J by 11 bases. This CDR3 contains 14 residues. The germline CDR1 and CDR2 sequences are LGHNT and FRNRAP. The CDR3 bases are TGTGCTAGTGGTTTGCCAGGGGGAACCTCTTACGCTTTCTTT. Protein: CASGLPGGTSYAFF.

This sequence joins TRBV28 and TRBJ1-2; 8 bases match TRBD1. Germline V gene sequence: CDR1 MDHEN, CDR2 SYDVKM. The length of the CDR3 is 16 residues. The V segment lost 4 bases and the J segment 5 bases; nucleotides outside the gene matches: 12. CDR3 coding DNA: TGTGCCAGCAGTTCCCCTGGACAGGGAGGGTATTATGGCTACACCTTC. It codes for CASSSPGQGGYYGYTF.

This chain uses TRBV28 with TRBJ2-1; 14 bases line up with TRBD2. CDR1 and CDR2 (germline): MDHEN, SYDVKM. The CDR3 runs 18 residues. V shed 4 bases and J 3 bases; nucleotides not matched to a gene: 8. CDR3 DNA sequence: TGTGCCAGCAGTTCCCCTGGACTAGCGGGGGGCCGCTACAATGAGCAGTTCTTC. Protein sequence: CASSSPGLAGGRYNEQFF.

The chain couples TRBV6-6 to TRBJ1-5; the D gene is possibly TRBD1 (6 bases). Germline V gene data show CDR1 as MNHNY and CDR2 as SVGAGI (reference sequence). The CDR3 spans 14 residues. V was pared by 5 bases and J by 5 bases, with 13 bases between. CDR3 region: CASSPTGSHQPQHF. CDR3 sequence (DNA): TGTGCCAGCAGTCCTACAGGGAGCCATCAGCCCCAGCATTTT.

J is TRBJ1-4 and V is TRBV14; D not certain. Germline V lookup: CDR1 SGHDN, CDR2 FVKESK. V was cut by 5 bases and J by 6 bases, with 13 bases left in between. This CDR3 spans 14 amino acids. CDR3 in amino acids: CASSAQNGDEKLFF. In DNA form, the CDR3 reads TGTGCCAGCAGCGCCCAGAACGGGGATGAAAAACTGTTTTTT.

The table lists this clone with a few counts. The genes are TRBV7-8 and TRBJ2-7, with TRBD2 matching over 10 bases. This CDR3 is 14 amino acids long. V trimming: 5 bases; J trimming: 4 bases; junction bases outside the gene matches: 5. Germline lookup yields CDR1 SGHVS and CDR2 FQNEAQ. CDR3 sequence: CASSQLAGAYEQYF. The CDR3 nucleotides are TGTGCCAGCAGCCAGCTAGCGGGGGCGTACGAGCAGTACTTC.

This clone came up a few times. The rearrangement joins TRBV6-1 to TRBJ2-1; 9 bases are a match to TRBD2. The CDR3 runs 15 residues. CDR1 is MNHNS, CDR2 SASEGT, per germline. The V and J ends lost 4 bases and 5 bases, in that order; junction bases with no gene match: 6. The CDR3 is CASSGGTSLDNEQFF. DNA for the CDR3: TGTGCCAGCAGTGGAGGGACTAGCTTGGACAATGAGCAGTTCTTC.

The rearrangement links TRBV30 to TRBJ2-3; TRBD2 agrees at 10 bases. V dropped 5 bases and J dropped 3; count of bases not matched to a gene: 5. This CDR3 has 14 residues. Per the germline V gene, CDR1 is GTSNPN and CDR2 is SVGIG (reference sequence). The CDR3 coding sequence is TGTGCCTGGGAGCGGGGGGGCCGGACAGATACGCAGTATTTT. It specifies CAWERGGRTDTQYF.

This clone showed up just a few times. V gene TRBV29-1 combines with J gene TRBJ1-2; the D gene is possibly TRBD1 (6 bases). V lost 1 base and J 5 bases, leaving 8 bases between the germline ends. The CDR3 consists of 12 residues. Germline-derived CDR1 and CDR2 are SQVTM and ANQGSEA. CDR3 bases: TGCAGCGTTGAAGGGACAGTGTATGGCTACACCTTC. Translation: CSVEGTVYGYTF.